The clone carrying this T cell receptor (beta chain) appeared many times. The sample originates from a study of T cells in Graves' hyperthyroidism and ophthalmopathy. TCR beta CDR3 region amplification was performed from RNA transcripts. HTBI primers were the set used in a first-round RT-PCR of the TCR CDR3. MiXCR, applied by TCRdb to the multiplex PCR reads, yields one record per CDR3 protein. The table has approximately 300,000 distinct CDR3 sequences, roughly 18% seen once; the top ten hold 39%. Germline V CDR1 and CDR2: SGHVS, FNYEAQ. After removal of 3 bases from V and 5 bases from J, the junction contained 5 bases not matched to a gene. This CDR3 is 15 amino acids long.

This TCR came from a man aged 50 to 59 with Graves' ophthalmopathy. The chain recombines TRBV7-6 with TRBJ2-1; 9 positions agree with TRBD2. The material sequenced was blood. CDR3: CASSLGSGSHNEQFF. In DNA, the CDR3 is TGTGCCAGCAGCTTGGGTAGCGGGAGTCACAATGAGCAGTTCTTC.